Here is one TCR beta chain with its context. The antigen is not known. Clones were sequenced by immunoSEQ multiplex PCR, and TCRdb holds only the in-frame ones, with some missing. Among 160,000 or so clones listed, 92% were seen once. This entry comes from a study of T cell responses to AZD1222 COVID-19 vaccine. Per the germline V gene, CDR1 is SGHRS and CDR2 is YFSETQ. V dropped 6 bases and J dropped 7; count of bases not matched to a gene: 13. The CDR3 spans 17 residues. Study results and caveats: Epitopes outside B.1.351 and B.1.1.7 mutated regions reportedly drew nearly half of spike TCRs.

The chain employs TRBV5-1 and TRBJ2-2; TRBD2 matches 12 bases. The clonotype comes from an adult in good health. The specimen comprised peripheral blood, sampled on day 0 of MenACWY control vaccination. The CDR3 region has the DNA TGCGCCAGCACCCTGTTCGCTAGCGGGAGGGCTGACGGGGAGCTGTTTTTT. This codes for CASTLFASGRADGELFF. Looking up the rest from reference TRBV5-1 and TRBJ2-2 gives the full variable domain: KAGVTQTPRYLIKTRGQQVTLSCSPISGHRSVSWYQQTPGQGLQFLFEYFSETQRNKGNFPGRFSGRQFSNSRSEMNVSTLELGDSALYLCASTLFASGRADGELFFGEGSRLTVL.